These T cell receptor beta chains were read from a single sample in a study of T-cell memory formation after mild COVID-19. TCRdb passed the 5' RACE reads through MiXCR, listing each CDR3 protein once. The sample lists 200,000 to 300,000 distinct CDR3 sequences; approximately 9% were seen once. Sequencing used PBMCs or a T cell subset sorted from them (not recorded which). The receptors were sampled from a man aged 18 to 30 who had mild COVID-19 (a few samples of this study predate the infection). Cell type and time point are not known. Each CDR3 is given with its conserved first and last residue. D genes are given only for firm matches. For some rows the clone size is stated as once, few or many, or as a class when expanded; others skip it.

CDR3aa	CDR3nt	v_gene	j_gene	abundance	d_gene
CASRELAGVDTQYF	TGTGCCAGCAGAGAACTAGCGGGGGTAGATACGCAGTATTTT	TRBV27	TRBJ2-3	few	TRBD2
CASSLQDPLAGGPSETQYF	TGTGCCAGCAGCCTACAAGACCCCCTAGCGGGGGGCCCTTCGGAGACCCAGTACTTC	TRBV11-1	TRBJ2-5	few	TRBD2
CASSTFQGLLTDTQYF	TGTGCCAGCAGCACCTTCCAGGGATTGCTCACAGATACGCAGTATTTT	TRBV12-3/TRBV12-4	TRBJ2-3	many	-
CASTTPAGHHISGANVLTF	TGTGCCAGCACCACCCCGGCAGGGCATCACATCTCTGGGGCCAACGTCCTGACTTTC	TRBV28	TRBJ2-6	-	-
CASSSTGGIQYF	TGTGCCAGCAGCTCCACAGGGGGCATTCAGTACTTC	TRBV7-6	TRBJ2-4	few	TRBD1
CASSLASSIGTDTQYF	TGCGCCAGCAGCTTGGCTTCTTCCATCGGCACAGATACGCAGTATTTT	TRBV5-1	TRBJ2-3	-	-
CASSAGPRTDTQYF	TGTGCCAGCAGTGCGGGCCCGCGCACAGATACGCAGTATTTT	TRBV6-1	TRBJ2-3	few	-
CASSVQKGQVPLAKNIQYF	TGTGCCAGCAGCGTCCAAAAGGGACAAGTACCCCTAGCCAAAAACATTCAGTACTTC	TRBV9	TRBJ2-4	-	-
CASSARQLAKNIQYF	TGTGCCAGCAGCGCCCGACAGCTAGCCAAAAACATTCAGTACTTC	TRBV5-5	TRBJ2-4	-	-
CASSLAPGGEVGELFF	TGCGCCAGCAGCTTGGCCCCGGGAGGGGAGGTCGGGGAGCTGTTTTTT	TRBV5-1	TRBJ2-2	-	TRBD2
CASSLVQGETQYF	TGTGCCAGCAGTTTAGTACAGGGTGAGACCCAGTACTTC	TRBV12-3/TRBV12-4	TRBJ2-5	many	-
CASSSPGTAPTDTQYF	TGTGCCAGCAGCTCACCCGGGACAGCCCCCACAGATACGCAGTATTTT	TRBV11-1	TRBJ2-3	few	TRBD1
CASSHNSGVSSFF	TGTGCCAGCAGCCATAATTCAGGGGTGTCGTCTTTCTTT	TRBV3-1	TRBJ1-1	few	-
CSAFRGTGELFF	TGCAGCGCTTTTAGGGGCACCGGGGAGCTGTTTTTT	TRBV29-1	TRBJ2-2	many	-
CASSEGGKLFF	TGTGCCAGCAGTGAGGGAGGAAAACTGTTTTTT	TRBV6-1	TRBJ1-4	-	-
CSVRSFYGYTF	TGCAGCGTTAGGTCATTCTATGGCTACACCTTC	TRBV29-1	TRBJ1-2	-	-
CASSFGSGGEQYF	TGTGCCAGCAGTTTCGGGTCTGGTGGCGAGCAGTACTTC	TRBV12-3/TRBV12-4	TRBJ2-7	-	-
CASIGGAPYEQYF	TGTGCCAGCATCGGGGGCGCGCCCTACGAGCAGTACTTC	TRBV27	TRBJ2-7	-	-
CASSQDEMGDYGYTF	TGCGCCAGCAGCCAAGATGAGATGGGGGACTATGGCTACACCTTC	TRBV4-1	TRBJ1-2	few	-
CASSRPGTGGEGTEAFF	TGCGCCAGCAGCCGTCCCGGGACAGGTGGAGAGGGCACTGAAGCTTTCTTT	TRBV4-3	TRBJ1-1	-	TRBD1
CASSPPLAVQEQFF	TGTGCCAGCAGTCCCCCTTTGGCGGTGCAGGAGCAGTTCTTC	TRBV7-9	TRBJ2-1	few	-
CASSLDSEAQRFADYEQYF	TGTGCCAGCAGCTTAGATTCAGAAGCCCAGCGGTTCGCTGACTACGAGCAGTACTTC	TRBV7-6	TRBJ2-7	-	-
CATSSTPQGNYGYTF	TGTGCCACCAGCAGCACCCCACAGGGTAACTATGGCTACACCTTC	TRBV15	TRBJ1-2	few	-
CATSDRMGQGICNQPQHF	TGTGCCACCAGTGACCGGATGGGACAGGGCATTTGCAATCAGCCCCAGCATTTT	TRBV24-1	TRBJ1-5	few	TRBD1
CASSYSQGMNTEAFF	TGTGCCAGCAGTTACTCCCAGGGTATGAACACTGAAGCTTTCTTT	TRBV6-5	TRBJ1-1	few	-
CASSFVTGAGTGELFF	TGTGCCAGCAGCTTCGTAACGGGGGCTGGAACCGGGGAGCTGTTTTTT	TRBV11-2	TRBJ2-2	-	-
CSARAGVGNQPQHF	TGCAGTGCCCGAGCAGGGGTCGGCAATCAGCCCCAGCATTTT	TRBV20-1	TRBJ1-5	few	-
CASSLHRGINQETQYF	TGTGCCAGCAGCTTACACCGGGGGATTAACCAAGAGACCCAGTACTTC	TRBV7-8	TRBJ2-5	many	-
CASSLGISPPVAFF	TGCGCCAGCAGCTTGGGGATCTCCCCCCCCGTAGCTTTCTTT	TRBV5-1	TRBJ1-1	-	-
CASSLLGQGDSEAFF	TGTGCCAGCAGTTTACTGGGCCAGGGGGACTCTGAAGCTTTCTTT	TRBV27	TRBJ1-1	-	TRBD1
CASSLWGTGTGELFF	TGTGCCAGCAGCTTATGGGGGACGGGGACCGGGGAGCTGTTTTTT	TRBV7-6	TRBJ2-2	few	-
CASSLGGTGTSWGYTF	TGCGCCAGCAGCTTGGGGGGGACAGGGACATCGTGGGGCTACACCTTC	TRBV5-1	TRBJ1-2	-	TRBD1
CASEGDSYEQYF	TGCGCCAGCGAGGGGGACAGCTACGAGCAGTACTTC	TRBV10-2	TRBJ2-7	few	TRBD1
CASSIYYNEQFF	TGTGCCAGCAGCATTTACTACAATGAGCAGTTCTTC	TRBV7-9	TRBJ2-1	few	-
CASSLRTWGDSPLHF	TGTGCCAGCAGCTTGCGGACCTGGGGGGATTCACCCCTCCACTTT	TRBV5-5	TRBJ1-6	-	-
CASSLSDGGELFF	TGTGCCAGCAGCTTGTCGGACGGCGGGGAGCTGTTTTTT	TRBV11-3	TRBJ2-2	few	-
CASMTTLRETQYF	TGTGCCAGCATGACCACCCTACGAGAGACCCAGTACTTC	TRBV2	TRBJ2-5	few	-
CASRGGQGQVAEKLFF	TGTGCCAGCAGGGGGGGACAGGGCCAGGTTGCGGAAAAACTGTTTTTT	TRBV2	TRBJ1-4	few	TRBD1
CSATIQVNTEAFF	TGCAGTGCTACTATACAGGTGAACACTGAAGCTTTCTTT	TRBV20-1	TRBJ1-1	few	-
CASSLQGEAFF	TGTGCCAGCAGCTTACAGGGTGAAGCTTTCTTT	TRBV7-9	TRBJ1-1	few	-
CASSSQRGGSTDTQYF	TGTGCCAGCAGCTCTCAGCGGGGGGGTAGCACAGATACGCAGTATTTT	TRBV7-2	TRBJ2-3	-	TRBD2